Ten or more counts support the clone carrying this T cell receptor beta chain. The antigen is not known. Assembly of TCR beta libraries relied on iRepertoire HTBI primers together with Arm-PCR of CDR3 regions. One entry per CDR3 protein results from TCRdb running MiXCR on the multiplex PCR reads. The table lists 500,000 or so distinct CDR3 sequences, 14% of them singletons. This specimen belongs to a study of regulatory T cells in long-lasting Graves disease. Study-wide results and limits: Compared with new cases, persistent Graves' patients showed reduced TCR diversity.

CDR3 length: 16 amino acids. Trimming took 5 bases from V and 3 from J, leaving 20 bases between them. CDR1 is SGHAT and CDR2 is FQNNGV in the germline V gene. Documented time point: newly diagnosed GD, antithyroid drugs for less than 3 months. From PBMCs, RNA was extracted and then used to make the TCR library. This sample was shared with a second study, whose subject was T cells in Graves' hyperthyroidism and ophthalmopathy. Per that study: With a duration under 2 months, the hyperthyroidism was newly diagnosed in patients aged 18 to 65. A median 6.5 months before onset, the model predicted ophthalmopathy.

The genes are TRBV11-2 and TRBJ2-7, with a tentative D call TRBD2 (7 bases). The starting material was peripheral blood mononuclear cells (PBMCs), obtained at new diagnosis, from a patient treated with antithyroid drugs. This clonotype originated in a woman in her forties or fifties with Graves disease. In DNA, the CDR3 is TGTGCCAGCAGCCCACGGGGGGCTAGCGGTTTCTACGAGCAGTACTTC. Amino acids: CASSPRGASGFYEQYF.